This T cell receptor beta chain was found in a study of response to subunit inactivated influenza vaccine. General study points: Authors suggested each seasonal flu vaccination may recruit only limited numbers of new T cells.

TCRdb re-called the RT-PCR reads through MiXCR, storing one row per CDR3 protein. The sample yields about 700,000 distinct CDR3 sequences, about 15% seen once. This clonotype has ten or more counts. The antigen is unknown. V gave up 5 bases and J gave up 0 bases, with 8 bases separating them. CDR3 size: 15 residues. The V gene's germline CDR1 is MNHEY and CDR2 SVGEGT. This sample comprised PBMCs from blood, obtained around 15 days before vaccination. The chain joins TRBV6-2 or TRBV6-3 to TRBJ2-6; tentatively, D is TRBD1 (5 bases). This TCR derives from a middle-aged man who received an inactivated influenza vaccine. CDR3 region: CASSHRSSGANVLTF. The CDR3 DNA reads TGTGCCAGCAGTCACAGGAGCTCTGGGGCCAACGTCCTGACTTTC.